The 10 T cell receptor beta chains reported below all come from one sample, sequenced in a study of blood T cells in healthy people across ages. A J-beta primer mix and a sample-barcoded 5' primer were used in a second PCR of about 6 to 12 cycles. TCRdb analysed the 5' RACE reads with MiXCR anew, one entry per CDR3 protein. The repertoire includes about 800,000 distinct CDR3 sequences, approximately 25% of them detected once, and 3% to 4% sits in the top ten. The data also belong to a second study, concerning T cells of mothers and their children.

Sample: blood. The receptors derive from a boy aged 5-17 years in good health.

This clonotype was counted ten times or more. This chain connects TRBV5-1 to TRBJ1-1; D is perhaps TRBD1 (5 bases). In germline, CDR1 is SGHRS, CDR2 YFSETQ. Trimming pared 4 bases from V and 1 base from J, leaving 8 bases between. The CDR3 length is 13 residues. The CDR3 protein is CASSRDGNTEAFF. Written as DNA, the CDR3 is TGCGCCAGCAGCCGGGACGGGAACACTGAAGCTTTCTTT.

In its sample, this clonotype was seen a few times. The CDR3 nucleotides are TGTGCCATCAGTCCTTCTTCGGGACAGCCCTCCTACGAGCAGTACTTC. Its translation is CAISPSSGQPSYEQYF. The chain employs TRBV10-3 and TRBJ2-5; 7 bases map to TRBD1. The DNA end is more similar to TRBJ2-7, so the J call may be wrong. The CDR3 loop spans 16 amino acids. CDR1 ENHRY and CDR2 SYGVKD come from the germline V gene.

Written as DNA, the CDR3 is TGTGCCACCAGCAGAGATCCCCTCGGAGACCAAGAGACCCAGTACTTC. Amino acid sequence: CATSRDPLGDQETQYF. The genes are TRBV15 and TRBJ2-5; D unresolved. Trimming cost V 0 bases and J 0 bases, with 11 bases left between them. This CDR3 contains 16 residues. Germline V gives CDR1 LNHNV, CDR2 YYDKDF (reference sequence).

A few counts support this clonotype. The V gene is TRBV7-8, the J gene TRBJ2-3, with D possibly matching TRBD1 (6 bases). The V and J ends lost 3 bases and 3 bases respectively, with 10 bases between them. The CDR3 is 14 residues long. Germline values: CDR1 SGHVS, CDR2 FQNEAQ. CDR3 region: CASSFFDRTDTQYF. In DNA, the CDR3 is TGTGCCAGCAGCTTTTTCGACAGGACAGATACGCAGTATTTT.

In DNA, the CDR3 is TGTGCCAGCAGCCTGGGGTCGTGGACCGGGGAGCTGTTTTTT. Translating it yields CASSLGSWTGELFF. V usage is TRBV7-2 and J usage is TRBJ2-2; no clear D. Per germline, CDR1 SGHTA and CDR2 FQGNSA. The CDR3 is 14 amino acids. V was cut by 5 bases and J by 5 bases, with 12 bases left in between.

The genes are TRBV20-1 and TRBJ2-1; TRBD2 is a possible D gene (6 bases). Germline lookup yields CDR1 DFQATT and CDR2 SNEGSKA (reference sequence). There are 15 residues in the CDR3. The V and J ends lost 0 bases and 0 bases respectively, with 9 bases between them. The CDR3 DNA reads as TGCAGTGCTAGAGATGGGGGGAGCTCCTACAATGAGCAGTTCTTC. This codes for CSARDGGSSYNEQFF.

This chain joins TRBV6-2 or TRBV6-3 and TRBJ2-3; TRBD1 matches 7 bases. This CDR3 comprises 14 residues. The V segment lost 2 bases and the J segment 4 bases; nucleotides outside the gene matches: 3. Germline V gene data show CDR1 as MNHEY and CDR2 as SVGEGT. The CDR3: CASSYTTGADTQYF. DNA of the CDR3: TGTGCCAGCAGTTACACCACAGGGGCAGATACGCAGTATTTT.

This chain joins TRBV12-3 or TRBV12-4 and TRBJ2-2; D ambiguous. The V gene lost 1 base and the J gene lost 7 bases, with 7 bases spanning the gap. There are 13 residues in the CDR3. CDR3 residues: CASSLGPDGELFF. In nucleotides, the CDR3 is TGTGCCAGCAGTTTAGGTCCCGACGGGGAGCTGTTTTTT.

The chain is built from TRBV5-1 and TRBJ1-4; D not resolved. V was trimmed by 4 bases and J by 8 bases, leaving 12 bases between them. Germline-derived CDR1 and CDR2 are SGHRS and YFSETQ. The CDR3 is 13 amino acids. This chain's CDR3 is CASSRLSGEKLFF. The CDR3 nucleotides read TGCGCCAGCAGCAGGCTATCGGGGGAAAAACTGTTTTTT.

There are a few counts of this clonotype. The chain joins TRBV15 to TRBJ2-5; TRBD1 is a possible D gene (6 bases). Germline V gene lookup returns CDR1 LNHNV and CDR2 YYDKDF (reference sequence). The CDR3 has 14 residues. Trimming removed 3 bases from V and 5 bases from J, with 13 bases in between. As DNA, the CDR3 is TGTGCCACCAGCAGGGGTGGGGGCTTGGAGACCCAGTACTTC. Translating it yields CATSRGGGLETQYF.